Each of the 5 T cell receptor beta chains below was sequenced from the same sample in a study of blood T cells in healthy people across ages. PCR was performed a second time for roughly 7 to 12 cycles using a sample-barcoded 5' primer and a J-beta primer mix. TCRdb used MiXCR to reprocess the 5' RACE reads, holding one entry per CDR3 protein. The table has hundreds of thousands of distinct CDR3 sequences, under 80% seen once. Sequences were obtained from blood. Source of these receptors: a man younger than 40 in good health.

The gene calls are TRBV6-2 or TRBV6-3 and TRBJ1-1; perhaps TRBD1 as D (5 bases). CDR1 MNHEY and CDR2 SVGEGT come from the germline V gene. The V end lost 5 bases, the J end lost 11 bases, and 30 bases lay between the germline ends. CDR3 length: 17 amino acids. CDR3 residues: CASSPPPLGGAPSTAFF. CDR3 nucleotide sequence: TGTGCCAGCAGTCCCCCCCCCTTGGGAGGGGCCCCTTCTACGGCTTTCTTT.

The chain has TRBV7-8 and TRBJ1-5; D not resolved. The germline V and J ends were trimmed by 3 bases and 0 bases, with 9 bases remaining between them. Germline V lookup: CDR1 SGHVS, CDR2 FQNEAQ. This CDR3 spans 15 amino acids. CDR3 region: CASSFGRISNQPQHF. For the CDR3, the DNA is TGTGCCAGCAGCTTCGGCAGGATTAGCAATCAGCCCCAGCATTTT.

The chain joins TRBV7-3 to TRBJ2-7; 7 bases line up with TRBD2. CDR3 size: 15 residues. J was trimmed by 0 bases and V by 6 bases; bases with no gene match: 8. Looked up from germline, CDR1 is SGHTA and CDR2 is FQGTGA. The chain's CDR3 is CASSITGGSSYEQYF. Here the CDR3 DNA reads TGTGCCAGCAGTATAACGGGGGGAAGCTCCTACGAGCAGTACTTC.

V gene TRBV4-2 combines with J gene TRBJ2-2, with 9 bases fitting TRBD2. CDR3 length: 16 residues. Per germline, CDR1 LGHNA and CDR2 YNFKEQ. V lost 3 bases and J lost 0; bases outside the gene matches: 2. CDR3 sequence reads: CASSQAGGPNTGELFF. In DNA, the CDR3 is TGTGCCAGCAGCCAGGCGGGGGGGCCGAACACCGGGGAGCTGTTTTTT.

The chain recombines TRBV20-1 with TRBJ1-2, with TRBD1 as a possible D gene (5 bases). CDR3 length: 14 amino acids. With 6 bases removed from V and 6 bases from J, the gap between germline ends came to 20 bases. CDR1 is DFQATT, CDR2 SNEGSKA, per germline (reference sequence). CDR3 amino acids: CSATIDSEGDGYTF. CDR3 DNA sequence: TGCAGTGCGACGATAGACAGCGAGGGAGATGGCTACACCTTC.